The rows below give T cell receptor beta chains drawn from one sample of a study of CD8 T cells in Susac syndrome. TCRdb ran MiXCR on the immunoSEQ multiplex PCR reads and lists one entry per CDR3 protein. There are about 160,000 distinct CDR3 sequences in the sample; over 85% occur only once, and over 0.11% lies in the top ten. The source material was CD4+ T cells from PBMCs. These receptors came from a human donor in good health. The CDR3 runs from the conserved cysteine through the conserved F or W. The D gene is left open where the match is weak. Clone size is given for some rows only: seen once, a few or many times, or a class if the clone is expanded.

J gene | D gene | clone size | V gene | CDR3 protein | CDR3 DNA
TRBJ1-6 | TRBD1 | . | TRBV7-3 | CASSPTGVGSPLHF | TGTGCCAGCAGCCCGACAGGGGTCGGCTCACCCCTCCACTTT
TRBJ1-2 | . | . | TRBV7-2 | CASTVLSRGYTF | TGTGCCAGCACTGTTCTAAGTCGTGGCTACACCTTC
TRBJ2-7 | . | once | TRBV2 | CASTEQATSYEQYF | TGTGCCAGCACCGAGCAGGCAACCTCCTACGAGCAGTACTTC
TRBJ2-5 | TRBD2 | . | TRBV11-2 | CATRTSGGETQYF | TGTGCCACCCGGACTAGCGGGGGGGAGACCCAGTACTTC
TRBJ1-6 | . | once | TRBV7-2 | CASSLERRSPLHF | TGTGCCAGCAGCTTAGAACGACGGTCACCCCTCCACTTT
TRBJ2-2 | TRBD1 | . | TRBV2 | CASSRDRSTGELFF | TGTGCCAGCAGTAGGGACAGATCCACCGGGGAGCTGTTTTTT
TRBJ2-7 | . | . | TRBV5-1 | CASSSEDIASYEQYF | TGCGCCAGCAGCTCAGAGGACATCGCCTCCTACGAGCAGTACTTC
TRBJ1-2 | . | . | TRBV5-1 | CASSSQGSTGYTF | TGCGCCAGCAGCTCCCAGGGGAGTACTGGCTACACCTTC
TRBJ1-2 | . | . | TRBV5-4 | CASSLAESLNYGYTF | TGTGCCAGCAGCTTGGCCGAGAGCCTTAACTATGGCTACACCTTC
TRBJ1-5 | . | . | TRBV7-2 | CASAGPLQPQHF | TGTGCCAGCGCCGGACCACTGCAGCCCCAGCATTTT
TRBJ1-2 | . | . | TRBV12-3/TRBV12-4 | CASSRQGYTF | TGTGCCAGCAGCCGTCAAGGCTACACCTTC
TRBJ2-2 | . | . | TRBV5-1 | CASSSGVSTGELFF | TGCGCCAGCAGCTCAGGGGTCTCCACCGGGGAGCTGTTTTTT
TRBJ1-1 | . | . | TRBV20-1 | CSARDRGVSEAFF | TGCAGTGCTAGAGATCGGGGGGTTTCTGAAGCTTTCTTT
TRBJ2-3 | TRBD1 | . | TRBV24-1 | CATSDVGTGSEDTQYF | TGTGCCACCAGTGATGTAGGGACAGGGTCGGAAGATACGCAGTATTTT
TRBJ1-1 | . | . | TRBV6-1 | CASSENGGYTEAFF | TGTGCCAGCAGTGAGAACGGGGGGTACACTGAAGCTTTCTTT
TRBJ2-2 | . | . | TRBV30 | CAWRPLGRTGELFF | TGTGCCTGGAGACCCCTCGGGCGGACCGGGGAGCTGTTTTTT
TRBJ1-2 | . | . | TRBV12-3/TRBV12-4 | CASSFGEPTYGYTF | TGTGCCAGCAGTTTCGGGGAGCCGACCTATGGCTACACCTTC
TRBJ2-4 | . | . | TRBV7-2 | CASSLARAVGIQYF | TGTGCCAGCAGCTTAGCCAGGGCGGTCGGCATTCAGTACTTC
TRBJ1-1 | TRBD1 | . | TRBV5-8 | CASMGQKSTEAFF | TGTGCCAGCATGGGACAGAAGTCCACTGAAGCTTTCTTT
TRBJ2-1 | TRBD2 | . | TRBV6-4 | CASSASAGGLYNEQFF | TGTGCCAGCAGTGCCTCAGCGGGGGGCCTCTACAATGAGCAGTTCTTC
TRBJ2-1 | TRBD2 | . | TRBV7-3 | CASSPRGLAGGQGEQFF | TGTGCCAGCAGTCCCAGAGGGCTAGCGGGGGGGCAAGGTGAGCAGTTCTTC
TRBJ2-4 | . | . | TRBV5-4 | CASSPGTGAKNIQYF | TGTGCCAGCAGCCCCGGCACGGGGGCCAAAAACATTCAGTACTTC
TRBJ2-1 | . | . | TRBV9 | CASSVMGANNEQFF | TGTGCCAGCAGCGTAATGGGGGCGAACAATGAGCAGTTCTTC
TRBJ1-1 | TRBD1 | . | TRBV5-1 | CASSTLGTGGTEAFF | TGCGCCAGCAGCACCCTTGGGACAGGGGGCACTGAAGCTTTCTTT
TRBJ2-2 | . | . | TRBV3-1 | CASSHWGTGELFF | TGTGCCAGCAGCCATTGGGGGACCGGGGAGCTGTTTTTT
TRBJ2-7 | . | . | TRBV6-6 | CASSYLLKERSYEQYF | TGTGCCAGCAGTTACCTCTTGAAAGAGAGGTCCTACGAGCAGTACTTC
TRBJ1-1 | TRBD1 | . | TRBV7-9 | CASSSRGQGRGDTEAFF | TGTGCCAGCAGCTCGCGTGGACAGGGGAGAGGTGACACTGAAGCTTTCTTT
TRBJ2-2 | . | . | TRBV5-4 | CASSLLPNTGELFF | TGTGCCAGCAGCTTGCTACCGAACACCGGGGAGCTGTTTTTT
TRBJ1-2 | . | . | TRBV7-9 | CASSLGVAGNYGYTF | TGTGCCAGCAGCTTAGGGGTTGCGGGAAACTATGGCTACACCTTC
TRBJ2-5 | TRBD1 | . | TRBV5-4 | CASSGPGQQETQYF | TGTGCCAGCAGCGGGCCGGGACAGCAAGAGACCCAGTACTTC
TRBJ2-7 | . | . | TRBV7-9 | CASSLFDRTYEQYF | TGTGCCAGCAGCTTGTTTGATAGAACCTACGAGCAGTACTTC
TRBJ1-5 | . | once | TRBV7-9 | CASSLAGGAGARQPQHF | TGTGCCAGCAGCTTAGCGGGAGGGGCGGGGGCACGGCAGCCCCAGCATTTT
TRBJ2-2 | . | . | TRBV24-1 | CATSVSSGSATGELFF | TGTGCCACCAGTGTATCTTCAGGGTCTGCCACCGGGGAGCTGTTTTTT
TRBJ1-1 | . | once | TRBV25-1 | CASTLLGGTEAFF | TGTGCCAGCACCCTATTGGGGGGTACTGAAGCTTTCTTT
TRBJ2-3 | TRBD2 | . | TRBV7-3 | CASSFRLAGTSTDTQYF | TGTGCCAGCAGCTTCCGACTAGCGGGGACTAGCACAGATACGCAGTATTTT
TRBJ1-6 | . | . | TRBV9 | CASSVGGSGNSPLHF | TGTGCCAGCAGCGTAGGCGGTTCGGGTAATTCACCCCTCCACTTT
TRBJ1-5 | . | . | TRBV30 | CAWTQGGNSNQPQHF | TGTGCCTGGACCCAAGGCGGTAATAGCAATCAGCCCCAGCATTTT
TRBJ2-5 | . | . | TRBV2 | CASSEQGETQYF | TGTGCCAGCAGTGAGCAGGGGGAGACCCAGTACTTC
TRBJ1-3 | . | . | TRBV14 | CASSPSRAGNTIYF | TGTGCCAGCAGCCCCTCCAGGGCTGGAAACACCATATATTTT
TRBJ2-7 | . | . | TRBV19 | CASSGTDPLGGVSYEQYF | TGTGCCAGTAGTGGGACAGACCCTCTCGGCGGGGTCTCCTACGAGCAGTACTTC
TRBJ2-6 | . | . | TRBV2 | CASGSAGSGANVLTF | TGTGCCAGCGGATCCGCGGGGAGCGGGGCCAACGTCCTGACTTTC
TRBJ2-7 | . | . | TRBV20-1 | CSATRGGDEQYF | TGCAGTGCTACCAGGGGAGGCGACGAGCAGTACTTC
TRBJ2-5 | . | . | TRBV6-1 | CASSEGSSETQYF | TGTGCCAGCAGTGAAGGCTCTTCGGAGACCCAGTACTTC
TRBJ1-5 | . | . | TRBV12-3/TRBV12-4 | CASSRGWGQPQHF | TGTGCCAGCAGCCGGGGTTGGGGTCAGCCCCAGCATTTT
TRBJ2-6 | . | . | TRBV6-6 | CASVIAGANVLTF | TGTGCCAGCGTCATAGCCGGGGCCAACGTCCTGACTTTC
TRBJ1-4 | . | . | TRBV15 | CATSRDRGGANEKLFF | TGTGCCACCAGCAGAGACCGTGGGGGGGCTAATGAAAAACTGTTTTTT
TRBJ1-1 | TRBD1 | . | TRBV5-4 | CASSRQGAHTEAFF | TGTGCCAGCAGCCGACAGGGGGCCCACACTGAAGCTTTCTTT
TRBJ2-3 | . | . | TRBV3-1 | CASSQDTGIGYTQYF | TGTGCCAGCAGCCAAGACACAGGTATAGGATATACGCAGTATTTT
TRBJ2-6 | TRBD1 | once | TRBV5-1 | CASSFTGGAGANVLTF | TGCGCCAGCAGCTTTACAGGGGGCGCTGGGGCCAACGTCCTGACTTTC
TRBJ1-2 | . | . | TRBV19 | CASRRWTDETF | TGTGCCAGTAGGAGATGGACGGACGAGACCTTC